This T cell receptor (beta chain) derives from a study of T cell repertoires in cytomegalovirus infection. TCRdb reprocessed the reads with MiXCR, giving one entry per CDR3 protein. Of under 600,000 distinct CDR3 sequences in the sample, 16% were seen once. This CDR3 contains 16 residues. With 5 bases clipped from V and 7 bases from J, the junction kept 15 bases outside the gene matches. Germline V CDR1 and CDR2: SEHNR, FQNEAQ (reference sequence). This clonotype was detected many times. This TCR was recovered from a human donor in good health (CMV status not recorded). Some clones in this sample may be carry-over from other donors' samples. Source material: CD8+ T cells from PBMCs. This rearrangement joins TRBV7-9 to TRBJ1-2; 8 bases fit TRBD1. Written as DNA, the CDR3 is TGTGCCAGCAGCCAAACTGCAGGGGGCGCTTTTCCTGGCTACACCTTC. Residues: CASSQTAGGAFPGYTF.